A selection of T cell receptor beta chains follows, all from one sample in a study of cytomegalovirus exposure and HLA in healthy donors. Only in-frame clones appear in the TCRdb table, and some are missing; sequencing was by immunoSEQ multiplex PCR. The table lists a few hundred thousand clones, approximately 80% of them singletons. Source material: PBMCs. Every receptor here comes from a girl aged 5-17 years in good health and CMV-seronegative. The CDR3 runs from the conserved cysteine through the conserved F or W. D genes are given only for firm matches. Size is stated for part of the rows, as once, few or many counts, or as a class when the clone is expanded.

size,J,D,V,length,DNA,CDR3
-,TRBJ2-7,TRBD2,TRBV5-4,14,TGTGCCAGCAGCTTGAAGGGGACTAGCTACGAGCAGTACTTC,CASSLKGTSYEQYF
-,TRBJ2-1,TRBD2,TRBV4-1,15,TGCGCCAGCAGCCCCGGGACTAGCGGGGACAATGAGCAGTTCTTC,CASSPGTSGDNEQFF
-,TRBJ1-1,-,TRBV19,12,TGTGCCAGCGGGGACATCGGAGCTGGGGGTTTCTTT,CASGDIGAGGFF
-,TRBJ2-2,TRBD1,TRBV19,14,TGTGCCAGTAGCAGGGGGCGGAGAACCGGGGAGCTGTTTTTT,CASSRGRRTGELFF
-,TRBJ1-3,-,TRBV19,14,TGTGCCAGTGCTCCGCCTGGTCAGGGAAACACCATATATTTT,CASAPPGQGNTIYF
-,TRBJ2-1,-,TRBV7-9,18,TGTGCCAGCAGCTTAAGGGTACAGGATATGAGCTCCTACAATGAGCAGTTCTTC,CASSLRVQDMSSYNEQFF
-,TRBJ2-1,TRBD2,TRBV5-1,14,TGCGCCAGCAGCGCGGGACTAGCGTACAATGAGCAGTTCTTC,CASSAGLAYNEQFF
once,TRBJ2-3,-,TRBV28,14,TGTGCCAGCAGTTCTACCGAGAGGGTGGGGACGCAGTATTTT,CASSSTERVGTQYF
-,TRBJ1-1,-,TRBV30,15,TGTGCCTGGAGTGCCCCCGGGACATTGAACACTGAAGCTTTCTTT,CAWSAPGTLNTEAFF
-,TRBJ2-5,TRBD2,TRBV18,16,TGTGCCAGCTCACCGACCGGCCGGGGGGGCGAAGAGACCCAGTACTTC,CASSPTGRGGEETQYF
-,TRBJ2-1,-,TRBV5-1,13,TGCGCCAGCAGCGGATACAGGGTTAGTGAGCAGTTCTTC,CASSGYRVSEQFF
-,TRBJ2-1,TRBD2,TRBV5-4,17,TGTGCCAGCAGCTTGGCTTTCAGGACTAGGGGTTATGGTGAGCAGTTCTTC,CASSLAFRTRGYGEQFF
once,TRBJ1-1,-,TRBV7-9,18,TGTGCCAGCAGCCGCGGGGGTTCAGAAGGAATTGGAAACACTGAAGCTTTCTTT,CASSRGGSEGIGNTEAFF
-,TRBJ1-5,-,TRBV4-3,15,TGCGCCAGCAGCCAGGGACACAGGGAAGGTCAGCCCCAGCATTTT,CASSQGHREGQPQHF
few,TRBJ2-2,-,TRBV4-3,17,TGCGCCAGCAGCCAAGATCCCGTTGTCCTCAACACCGGGGAGCTGTTTTTT,CASSQDPVVLNTGELFF
-,TRBJ2-5,-,TRBV6-5,13,TGTGCCAGCAGTTACGACGGGGAAGGAACCCAGTACTTC,CASSYDGEGTQYF
-,TRBJ2-1,TRBD2,TRBV7-9,14,TGTGCCAGCAGCCAAGGGACTAGTCAAAGGGAGCAGTTCTTC,CASSQGTSQREQFF
-,TRBJ2-7,TRBD1,TRBV7-2,16,TGTGCCAGCAGCCCTTTCACAGGGGGCGCGGGGTACGAGCAGTACTTC,CASSPFTGGAGYEQYF
-,TRBJ1-4,-,TRBV7-2,16,TGTGCCAGCAGCCAGGGACAAGGCGCCGGCCATGAAAAACTGTTTTTT,CASSQGQGAGHEKLFF
-,TRBJ1-1,-,TRBV28,15,TGTGCCAGCAGTCCGCACAGGGTTGATCGGGCTGAAGCTTTCTTT,CASSPHRVDRAEAFF
-,TRBJ2-7,-,TRBV5-8,14,TGTGCCAGCAGCTTGATGCCGGTATTCTACGAGCAGTACTTC,CASSLMPVFYEQYF
-,TRBJ1-4,TRBD1,TRBV7-9,15,TGTGCCAGCAGTGCCACAGGGGATACTAATGAAAAACTGTTTTTT,CASSATGDTNEKLFF
-,TRBJ1-2,TRBD1,TRBV7-2,15,TGTGCCAGCAGACGCCGGGACAGGAAATTCTATGGCTACACCTTC,CASRRRDRKFYGYTF
-,TRBJ1-5,TRBD1,TRBV28,16,TGTGCCAGCAGTTTATCGGACAGGGGGCGAGGACAGCCCCAGCATTTT,CASSLSDRGRGQPQHF
-,TRBJ2-7,TRBD1,TRBV7-6,14,TGTGCCAGCAGCCTGCGACAGGGCTCCTACGAGCAGTACTTC,CASSLRQGSYEQYF
-,TRBJ2-5,TRBD2,TRBV18,16,TGTGCCAGCTCACCGCCAGCGGGAGGGCTTGGAGAGACCCAGTACTTC,CASSPPAGGLGETQYF
few,TRBJ1-1,TRBD1,TRBV7-9,14,TGTGCCAGCAGCGTTGACAGGGTTGGCACTGAAGCTTTCTTT,CASSVDRVGTEAFF
-,TRBJ2-2,-,TRBV7-9,13,TGTGCCAGCAGCTTAGAACAGAGCGGGGAGCTGTTTTTT,CASSLEQSGELFF
-,TRBJ1-1,-,TRBV18,13,TGTGCCAGCTCTGACAGTATGAACACTGAAGCTTTCTTT,CASSDSMNTEAFF
-,TRBJ1-2,-,TRBV18,15,TGTGCCAGCTCACCAACAGGGTCTCTTAACTATGGTTACACCTTC,CASSPTGSLNYGYTF
-,TRBJ2-1,TRBD2,TRBV7-6,15,TGTGCCAGCAGCCACCCCCCTAGCGGGGAAAATGAGCAGTTCTTC,CASSHPPSGENEQFF
-,TRBJ1-1,TRBD1,TRBV30,16,TGTGCCTGGGGGGGTCCCGGGACAGGCATGAACACTGAAGCTTTCTTT,CAWGGPGTGMNTEAFF
-,TRBJ1-2,-,TRBV9,12,TGTGCCAGCAGCGTAGTGGGGGGTGGCTACACCTTC,CASSVVGGGYTF
-,TRBJ2-7,-,TRBV5-1,15,TGCGCCAGCAGCCTGGGGGCAGGGGAAGGCTACGAGCAGTACTTC,CASSLGAGEGYEQYF
-,TRBJ2-1,-,TRBV9,15,TGTGCCAGCAGCCCACTAACAGGGGGGGGAGATGAGCAGTTCTTC,CASSPLTGGGDEQFF
-,TRBJ1-2,-,TRBV11-1,19,TGTGCCAGCAGCTTAGGGGGGGGACGGAGGGACCCAACTAACTATGGCTACACCTTC,CASSLGGGRRDPTNYGYTF
-,TRBJ2-5,-,TRBV7-6,14,TGTGCCAGCAGCTTGGGACTTTTACAAGAGACCCAGTACTTC,CASSLGLLQETQYF
few,TRBJ1-4,TRBD1,TRBV6-6,16,TGTGCCAGCAGTTACTCCCTAGGGGGCCCAAATGAAAAACTGTTTTTT,CASSYSLGGPNEKLFF
-,TRBJ2-7,-,TRBV6-5,14,TGTGCCAGCAGTTACGGAGGGCGGGCCTACGAGCAGTACTTC,CASSYGGRAYEQYF
-,TRBJ2-3,-,TRBV2,15,TGTGCCAGCAGTGAAGAGGCCGGTAGGGGCTATACGCAGTATTTT,CASSEEAGRGYTQYF
-,TRBJ2-1,-,TRBV28,13,TGTGCCAGCTTTCCCACTAGGGCCAATGAGCAGTTCTTC,CASFPTRANEQFF
-,TRBJ1-2,-,TRBV6-5,14,TGTGCCAGCAGTTACTCGATACAGGGATATGGCTACACCTTC,CASSYSIQGYGYTF